Listed below are T cell receptor beta chains from one sample, sequenced in a study of T cell responses to AZD1222 COVID-19 vaccine. The repertoire was sequenced with immunoSEQ multiplex PCR; TCRdb's copy has only in-frame clones and lacks some. The sample contains around 130,000 clones, 90% to 95% of which appear only once. The input for sequencing was peripheral blood, taken on day 0 of AZD1222 vaccination. Receptor source: an adult in good health. Both conserved end residues are part of each CDR3. The D gene is left open where the match is weak. Some rows have no size entry. The others give once, few or many, or a class for an expanded clone.

d_call	j_call	clone_size	v_call	cdr3_nt	cdr3_aa
.	TRBJ2-6	.	TRBV13	TGTGCCAGCAGCTTAGGGGCTACTGGGGCCAACGTCCTGACTTTC	CASSLGATGANVLTF
TRBD1	TRBJ1-3	.	TRBV19	TGTGCCAGTAGCCCTTGGCAGGGGGTATCCTCTGGAAACACCATATATTTT	CASSPWQGVSSGNTIYF
.	TRBJ2-3	.	TRBV21-1	TGTGCCAGCAGCAACCGAGGGACAGCTAACCCGGGACCTCGGTCCCCAGTTAGCACAGATACGCAGTATTTT	CASSNRGTANPGPRSPVSTDTQYF
TRBD1	TRBJ1-1	.	TRBV7-8	TGTGCCAGCAGCCTCCGACGAAAGATGAATATACCGGGACAGCTGAACACTGAAGCTTTCTTT	CASSLRRKMNIPGQLNTEAFF
TRBD2	TRBJ2-7	.	TRBV6-5	TGTGCCAGCAGAACCGCCCCGGGGGGTTCCTACGAGCAGTACTTC	CASRTAPGGSYEQYF
.	TRBJ1-5	.	TRBV19	TGTGCCAGTAGCCCACAGCCCCGACAGAGCCAGCCCCAGCATTTT	CASSPQPRQSQPQHF
.	TRBJ2-1	.	TRBV7-9	TGTGCCAGCAGCTTAGTCTGGAGGGGCGTGGGGACCTACAATGAGCAGTTCTTC	CASSLVWRGVGTYNEQFF
.	TRBJ1-2	.	TRBV30	TGTGCCTGGCAGGGAAGAGATGGCTACACCTTC	CAWQGRDGYTF
.	TRBJ1-2	.	TRBV10-1	TGCGCCAGCAGTGAGTCCGTAGGCTCTAACTATGGCTACACCTTC	CASSESVGSNYGYTF
.	TRBJ1-6	.	TRBV9	TGTGCCAGCAGTACCTTGGGGAATTCACCCCTCCACTTT	CASSTLGNSPLHF
.	TRBJ1-1	.	TRBV12-3/TRBV12-4	TGTGCCAGCAGAAATGGACTGTACACTGAAGCTTTCTTT	CASRNGLYTEAFF
.	TRBJ1-3	.	TRBV25-1	TGTGCCAGCAGTGAAGGGGGAGCCGGAAACACCATATATTTT	CASSEGGAGNTIYF
.	TRBJ1-1	.	TRBV5-4	TGTGCCAGCAGCTTTGACAGAAACACTGAAGCTTTCTTT	CASSFDRNTEAFF
.	TRBJ1-2	once	TRBV7-9	TGTGCCAGCAGCTTAGAAGTTTCAGCCTATGGCTACACCTTC	CASSLEVSAYGYTF
.	TRBJ2-5	.	TRBV10-1	TGCGCCAGCAGCCCCCTCCGGGCAGGCCAAGAGACCCAGTACTTC	CASSPLRAGQETQYF
TRBD2	TRBJ2-3	.	TRBV4-2	TGTGCCAGCAGCCCCTACACGTCCGTCGCGGGAGCAAAAGATACGCAGTATTTT	CASSPYTSVAGAKDTQYF
TRBD2	TRBJ2-7	.	TRBV5-3	TGTGCCAGAAGCTCGGGGGGAGCGGGAGTCTACGAGCAGTACTTC	CARSSGGAGVYEQYF
.	TRBJ2-1	.	TRBV29-1	TGCAGCGCATACAGCTGGGAGGATAATGAGCAGTTCTTC	CSAYSWEDNEQFF
.	TRBJ2-7	once	TRBV7-2	TGTGCCAGCAGCCTAGGGACTTTGAGCTCCTACGAGCAGTACTTC	CASSLGTLSSYEQYF
.	TRBJ1-2	.	TRBV4-1	TGCGCCAGCAGCCAAGATGTAGAGACCAAGGGCGGATATGGCTACACCTTC	CASSQDVETKGGYGYTF
.	TRBJ2-7	.	TRBV2	TGTGCCAGCAGTGATGGAGAGCAGTACTTC	CASSDGEQYF
TRBD2	TRBJ2-1	.	TRBV6-6	TGTGCCAGCACTGAGACTAGCTGGGGTGAGCAGTTCTTC	CASTETSWGEQFF
TRBD2	TRBJ2-1	.	TRBV5-6	TGTGCCAGCAGCTTGGACGAGACTAGCGGGGCTAAGAGGGGTGAGCAGTTCTTC	CASSLDETSGAKRGEQFF
.	TRBJ1-5	.	TRBV15	TGTGCCACCAGAGAAGAGGTCGGCAGCCACATTCAGCCCCAGCATTTT	CATREEVGSHIQPQHF
TRBD1	TRBJ1-1	.	TRBV10-3	TGTGCCGCCGTGGGCGGATCTTCCTCAGGGGGCACTGAAGCTTTCTTT	CAAVGGSSSGGTEAFF
.	TRBJ2-7	.	TRBV19	TGTGCCAGTAGTATGTCAGCGAGACAGCCCTACGAGCAGTACTTC	CASSMSARQPYEQYF
TRBD1	TRBJ1-2	.	TRBV7-9	TGTGCCAGCAGCTTAGCGGGGACAGGCTCATACCCCCCTGGCTACACCTTC	CASSLAGTGSYPPGYTF
.	TRBJ1-5	.	TRBV7-2	TGTGCCAGCAGCCCTTCAGGGGGCAATCAGCCCCAGCATTTT	CASSPSGGNQPQHF
TRBD1	TRBJ2-1	.	TRBV5-1	TGCGCCAGCAGCTTGGGTACAGGGGAAAGCAATGAGCAGTTCTTC	CASSLGTGESNEQFF
TRBD1	TRBJ1-2	few	TRBV30	TGTGCCTGGAGTGGCGACAGGGGAATTTCGGTCTATGGCTACACCTTC	CAWSGDRGISVYGYTF
.	TRBJ2-7	.	TRBV6-2/TRBV6-3	TGTGCCAGCAGTTACTCGAATGTTGGAGAGCAGTACTTC	CASSYSNVGEQYF
TRBD2	TRBJ2-1	few	TRBV19	TGTGCCAGTAGTATTCCGAGACTAGCGGGAAACGAGCAGTTCTTC	CASSIPRLAGNEQFF
TRBD2	TRBJ2-7	.	TRBV4-1	TGCGCCAGCAGCCAACCGACTAGCGGGAGCTCCTACGAGCAGTACTTC	CASSQPTSGSSYEQYF
.	TRBJ1-2	.	TRBV5-1	TGCGCCAGCAGCTCCCTAGTAGGGTCAGAATACGGCTACACCTTC	CASSSLVGSEYGYTF
.	TRBJ2-7	.	TRBV4-1	TGCGCCAGCAGCCAAGAATCGTCCCTCCTGTCGCAGTACTTC	CASSQESSLLSQYF
.	TRBJ1-4	.	TRBV18	TGTGCCAGCTCACCAGATGTAGGGGCAGAGGAAAAACTGTTTTTT	CASSPDVGAEEKLFF
.	TRBJ1-6	.	TRBV4-3	TGCGCCAGCAGCCAAATTAGCACAGAGAATTCACCCCTCCACTTT	CASSQISTENSPLHF
.	TRBJ2-2	.	TRBV5-1	TGCGCCAGCAGCCCCCACTTCACCGGGGAGCTGTTTTTT	CASSPHFTGELFF
.	TRBJ1-1	.	TRBV19	TGTGCCAGTAGTATCAGCGGGGGCATGATAAACACTGAAGCTTTCTTT	CASSISGGMINTEAFF
TRBD1	TRBJ1-6	.	TRBV19	TGTGCCAGTAGTGTTGATGTCGGGACAGGGTATTCACCCCTCCACTTT	CASSVDVGTGYSPLHF
.	TRBJ1-5	.	TRBV20-1	TGCAGTGCTAGTCAGGATAGCAATCAGCCCCAGCATTTT	CSASQDSNQPQHF
TRBD2	TRBJ2-3	.	TRBV7-3	TGTGCCAGCAGCCCCGGGACTAGCGGGAGTGGGGCAGATACGCAGTATTTT	CASSPGTSGSGADTQYF
TRBD1	TRBJ1-5	.	TRBV24-1	TGTGCCACCAGTGATTCCGGGACAGGGCCCAATCAGCCCCAGCATTTT	CATSDSGTGPNQPQHF
.	TRBJ1-6	.	TRBV19	TGTGCCAGTGCCACAGGGATCCATAATTCACCCCTCCACTTT	CASATGIHNSPLHF